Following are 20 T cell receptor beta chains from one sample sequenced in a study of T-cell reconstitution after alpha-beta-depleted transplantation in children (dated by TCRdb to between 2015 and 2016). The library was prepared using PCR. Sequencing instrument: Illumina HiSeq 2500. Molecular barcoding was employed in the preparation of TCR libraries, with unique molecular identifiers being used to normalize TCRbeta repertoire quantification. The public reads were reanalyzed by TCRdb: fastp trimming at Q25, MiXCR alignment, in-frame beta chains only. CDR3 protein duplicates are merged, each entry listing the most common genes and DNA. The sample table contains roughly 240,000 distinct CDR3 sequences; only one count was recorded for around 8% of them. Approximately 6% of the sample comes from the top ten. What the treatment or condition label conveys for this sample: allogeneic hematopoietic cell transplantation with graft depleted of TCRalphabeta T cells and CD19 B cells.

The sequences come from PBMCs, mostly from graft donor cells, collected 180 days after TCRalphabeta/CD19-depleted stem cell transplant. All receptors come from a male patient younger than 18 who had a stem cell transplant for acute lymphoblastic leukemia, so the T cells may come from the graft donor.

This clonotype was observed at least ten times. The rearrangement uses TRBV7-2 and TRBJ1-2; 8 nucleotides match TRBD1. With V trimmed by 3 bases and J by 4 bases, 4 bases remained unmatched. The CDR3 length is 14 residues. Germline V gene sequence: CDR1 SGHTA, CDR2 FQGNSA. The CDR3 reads CASSLSGGGYGYTF. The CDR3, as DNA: TGTGCCAGCAGCTTGTCAGGGGGCGGCTATGGCTACACCTTC.

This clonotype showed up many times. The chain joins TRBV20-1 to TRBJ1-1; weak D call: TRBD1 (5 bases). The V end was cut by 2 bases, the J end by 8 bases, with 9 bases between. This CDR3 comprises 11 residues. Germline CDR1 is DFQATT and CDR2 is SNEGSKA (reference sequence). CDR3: CSARRSGEAFF. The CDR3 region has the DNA TGCAGTGCTAGAAGGTCAGGGGAAGCTTTCTTT.

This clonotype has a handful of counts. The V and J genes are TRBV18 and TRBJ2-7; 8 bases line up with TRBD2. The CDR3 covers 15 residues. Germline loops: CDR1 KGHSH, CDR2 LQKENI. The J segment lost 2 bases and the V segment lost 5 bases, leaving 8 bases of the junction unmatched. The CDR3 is CASSSPGLGPYEQYF. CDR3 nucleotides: TGTGCCAGCTCATCTCCGGGACTAGGGCCCTACGAGCAGTACTTC.

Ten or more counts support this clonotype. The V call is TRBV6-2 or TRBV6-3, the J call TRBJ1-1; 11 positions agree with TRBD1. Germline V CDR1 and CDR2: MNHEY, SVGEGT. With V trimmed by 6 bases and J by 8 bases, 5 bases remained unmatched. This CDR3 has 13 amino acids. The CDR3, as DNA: TGTGCCAGCAGCCCCGGACAGGGGGCGGAAGCTTTCTTT. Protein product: CASSPGQGAEAFF.

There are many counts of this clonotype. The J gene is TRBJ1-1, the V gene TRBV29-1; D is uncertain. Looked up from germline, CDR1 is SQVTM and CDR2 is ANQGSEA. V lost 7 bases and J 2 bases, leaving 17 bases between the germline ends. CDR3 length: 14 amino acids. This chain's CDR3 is CSDSEGPFNTEAFF. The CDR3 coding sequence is TGCAGCGACTCGGAAGGGCCTTTTAACACTGAAGCTTTCTTT.

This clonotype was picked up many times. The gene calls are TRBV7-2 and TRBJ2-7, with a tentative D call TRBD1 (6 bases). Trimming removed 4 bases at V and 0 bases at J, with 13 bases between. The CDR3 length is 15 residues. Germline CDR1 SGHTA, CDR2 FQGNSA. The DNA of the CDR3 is TGTGCCAGCAGCTCTACAGGGTTTAGCTCCTACGAGCAGTACTTC. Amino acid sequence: CASSSTGFSSYEQYF.

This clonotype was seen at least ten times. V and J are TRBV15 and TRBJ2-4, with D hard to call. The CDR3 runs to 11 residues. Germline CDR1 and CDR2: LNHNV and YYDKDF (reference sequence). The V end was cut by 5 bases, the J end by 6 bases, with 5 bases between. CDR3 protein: CATSEGNIQYF. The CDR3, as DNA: TGTGCCACCAGCGAAGGAAACATTCAGTACTTC. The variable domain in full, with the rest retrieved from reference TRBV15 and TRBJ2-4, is DAMVIQNPRYQVTQFGKPVTLSCSQTLNHNVMYWYQQKSSQAPKLLFHYYDKDFNNEADTPDNFQSRRPNTSFCFLDIRSPGLGDTAMYLCATSEGNIQYFGAGTRLSVL.

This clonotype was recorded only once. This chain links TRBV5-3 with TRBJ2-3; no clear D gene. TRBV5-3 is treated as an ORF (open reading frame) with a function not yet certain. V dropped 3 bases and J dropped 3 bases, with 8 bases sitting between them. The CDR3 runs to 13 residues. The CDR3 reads CARSSLATDTQYF. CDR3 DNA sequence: TGTGCCAGAAGCTCTTTGGCTACAGATACGCAGTATTTT.

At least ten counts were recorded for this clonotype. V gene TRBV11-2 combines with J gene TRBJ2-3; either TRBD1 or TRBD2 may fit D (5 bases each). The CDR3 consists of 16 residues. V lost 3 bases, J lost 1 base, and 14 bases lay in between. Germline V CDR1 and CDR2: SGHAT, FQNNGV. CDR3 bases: TGTGCCAGCAGCTTCTTCAAATCGGGACGCACAGATACGCAGTATTTT. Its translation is CASSFFKSGRTDTQYF.

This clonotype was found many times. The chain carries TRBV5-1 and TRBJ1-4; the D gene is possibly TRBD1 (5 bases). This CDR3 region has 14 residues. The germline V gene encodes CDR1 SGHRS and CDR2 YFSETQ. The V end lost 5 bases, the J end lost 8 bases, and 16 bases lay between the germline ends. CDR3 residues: CASSTGTLREKLFF. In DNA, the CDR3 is TGCGCCAGCAGTACCGGGACCCTGAGGGAAAAACTGTTTTTT.

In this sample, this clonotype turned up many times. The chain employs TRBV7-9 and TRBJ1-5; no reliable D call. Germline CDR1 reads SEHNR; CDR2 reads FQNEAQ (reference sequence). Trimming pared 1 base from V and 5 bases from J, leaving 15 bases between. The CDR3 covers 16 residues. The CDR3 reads CASSLVAGVGDQPQHF. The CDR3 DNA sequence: TGTGCCAGCAGCTTAGTAGCCGGGGTTGGGGATCAGCCCCAGCATTTT.

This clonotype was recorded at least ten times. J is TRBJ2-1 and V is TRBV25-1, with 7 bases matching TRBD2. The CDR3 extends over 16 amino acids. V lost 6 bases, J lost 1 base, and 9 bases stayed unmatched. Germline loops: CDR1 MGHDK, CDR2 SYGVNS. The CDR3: CASSGTTSRSYNEQFF. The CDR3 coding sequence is TGTGCCAGCAGCGGGACGACTAGCAGGTCCTACAATGAGCAGTTCTTC.

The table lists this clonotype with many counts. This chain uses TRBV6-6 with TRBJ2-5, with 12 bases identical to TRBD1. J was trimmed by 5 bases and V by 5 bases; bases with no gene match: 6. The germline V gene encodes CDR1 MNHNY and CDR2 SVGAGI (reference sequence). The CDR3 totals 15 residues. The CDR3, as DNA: TGTGCCAGCAGTATCGGGACAGGGGGCAAGGAGACCCAGTACTTC. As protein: CASSIGTGGKETQYF.

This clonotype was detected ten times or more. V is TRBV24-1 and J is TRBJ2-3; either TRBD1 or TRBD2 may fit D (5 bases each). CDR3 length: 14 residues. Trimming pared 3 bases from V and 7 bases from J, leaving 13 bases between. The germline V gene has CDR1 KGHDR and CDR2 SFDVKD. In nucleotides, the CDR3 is TGTGCCACCAGTGATCGAGGGGAGACAAATACGCAGTATTTT. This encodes CATSDRGETNTQYF.

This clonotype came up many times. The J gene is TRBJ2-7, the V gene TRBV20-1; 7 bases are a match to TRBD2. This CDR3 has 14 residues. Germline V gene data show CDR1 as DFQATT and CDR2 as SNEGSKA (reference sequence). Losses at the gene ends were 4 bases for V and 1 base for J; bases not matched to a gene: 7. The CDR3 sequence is CSATLTSPSYEQYF. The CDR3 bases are TGCAGTGCTACCCTGACTAGCCCTTCCTACGAGCAGTACTTC.

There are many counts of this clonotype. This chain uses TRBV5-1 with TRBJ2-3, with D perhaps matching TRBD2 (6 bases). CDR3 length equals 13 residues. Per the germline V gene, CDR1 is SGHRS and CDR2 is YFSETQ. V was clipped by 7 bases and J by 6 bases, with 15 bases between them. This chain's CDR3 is CASRDSSIDTQYF. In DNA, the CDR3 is TGCGCCAGCCGGGACTCCTCTATCGATACGCAGTATTTT.

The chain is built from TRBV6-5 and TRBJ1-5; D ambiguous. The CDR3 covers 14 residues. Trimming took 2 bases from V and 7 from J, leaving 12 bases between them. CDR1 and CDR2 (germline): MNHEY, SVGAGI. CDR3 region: CASSYRPFSQPQHF. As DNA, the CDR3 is TGTGCCAGCAGTTACCGACCTTTTAGCCAGCCCCAGCATTTT.

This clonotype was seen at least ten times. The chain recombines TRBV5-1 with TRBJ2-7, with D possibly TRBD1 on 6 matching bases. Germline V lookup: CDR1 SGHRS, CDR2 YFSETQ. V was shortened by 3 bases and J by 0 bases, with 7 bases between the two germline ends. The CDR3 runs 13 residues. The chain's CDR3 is CASSWDTSYEQYF. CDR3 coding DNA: TGCGCCAGCAGCTGGGACACCTCCTACGAGCAGTACTTC.

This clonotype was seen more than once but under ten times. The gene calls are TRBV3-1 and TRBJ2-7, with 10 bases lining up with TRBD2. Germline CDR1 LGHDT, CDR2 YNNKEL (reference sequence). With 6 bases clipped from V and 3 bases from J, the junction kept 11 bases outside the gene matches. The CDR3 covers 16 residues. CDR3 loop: CASSRSSGREVYEQYF. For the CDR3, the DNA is TGTGCCAGCAGTCGATCTAGCGGGAGAGAGGTCTACGAGCAGTACTTC.

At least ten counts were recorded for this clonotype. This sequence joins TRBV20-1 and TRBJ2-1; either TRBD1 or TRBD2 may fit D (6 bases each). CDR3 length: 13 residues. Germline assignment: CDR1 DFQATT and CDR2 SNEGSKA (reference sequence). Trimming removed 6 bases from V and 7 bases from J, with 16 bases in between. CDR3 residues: CSARGQGRNEQFF. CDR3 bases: TGCAGTGCCAGGGGTCAGGGGAGGAATGAGCAGTTCTTC.